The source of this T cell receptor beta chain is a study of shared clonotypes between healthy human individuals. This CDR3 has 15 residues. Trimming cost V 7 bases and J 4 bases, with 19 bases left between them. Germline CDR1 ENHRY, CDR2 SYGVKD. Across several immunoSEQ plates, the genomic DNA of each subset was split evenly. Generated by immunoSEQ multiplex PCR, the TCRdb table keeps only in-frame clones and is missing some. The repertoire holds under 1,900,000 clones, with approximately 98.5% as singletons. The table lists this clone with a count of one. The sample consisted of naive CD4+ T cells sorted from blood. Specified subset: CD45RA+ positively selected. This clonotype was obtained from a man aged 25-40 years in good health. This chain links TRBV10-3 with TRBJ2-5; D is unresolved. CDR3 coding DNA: TGTGCCATCAAGAGGAATGGGGAAGGAACAGAGACCCAGTACTTC. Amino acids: CAIKRNGEGTETQYF.